These T cell receptor beta chains were read from a single sample in a study of T cell responses to AZD1222 COVID-19 vaccine. Produced via immunoSEQ multiplex PCR; TCRdb's table is partial and in-frame only. Of 120,000 or so clones in the sample, around nine tenths were seen once. The sample was peripheral blood, taken on day 0 of AZD1222 vaccination. The receptors were gathered from an adult in good health. Both conserved end residues are part of each CDR3. A D gene is named only where the DNA matches it firmly.

V gene	D gene	J gene	CDR3 protein	CDR3 DNA
TRBV15	.	TRBJ2-1	CATGGLNSYNEQFF	TGTGCCACCGGGGGACTCAACTCCTACAATGAGCAGTTCTTC
TRBV19	TRBD2	TRBJ2-2	CASSTVGGGAMELFF	TGTGCCAGTAGTACGGTAGGCGGGGGGGCAATGGAGCTGTTTTTT
TRBV4-1	.	TRBJ1-1	CASSQLFRDARNTEAFF	TGCGCCAGCAGCCAATTATTCAGGGACGCAAGGAACACTGAAGCTTTCTTT
TRBV11-2	.	TRBJ2-5	CASSPLPQGRETQYF	TGTGCCAGCAGCCCCCTTCCACAGGGTCGGGAGACCCAGTACTTC
TRBV4-1	.	TRBJ2-1	CASSQDLGSSYNEQFF	TGCGCCAGCAGCCAAGATCTGGGGAGCTCCTACAATGAGCAGTTCTTC
TRBV19	.	TRBJ1-2	CAATKRGSVLYGYTF	TGTGCCGCCACTAAGAGGGGATCGGTCCTCTATGGCTACACCTTC
TRBV14	TRBD2	TRBJ2-1	CASSLRGLAGGRVVNEQFF	TGTGCCAGCAGCCTAAGAGGACTAGCGGGAGGGCGGGTGGTGAATGAGCAGTTCTTC
TRBV4-1	TRBD1	TRBJ2-1	CASSQGPARGPGEQFF	TGCGCCAGCAGCCAAGGGCCCGCCAGGGGGCCGGGAGAGCAGTTCTTC
TRBV10-3	TRBD2	TRBJ2-1	CAISDLGPGTRGGYNEQFF	TGTGCCATCAGTGACTTGGGACCCGGGACTCGGGGGGGTTACAATGAGCAGTTCTTC
TRBV3-1/TRBV3-2	.	TRBJ2-5	CASSPGPALETQYF	TGTGCCAGCAGCCCCGGGCCCGCTCTGGAGACCCAGTACTTC
TRBV14	.	TRBJ2-5	CASSPAPKETQYF	TGTGCCAGCAGCCCAGCCCCGAAGGAGACCCAGTACTTC
TRBV29-1	TRBD1	TRBJ1-2	CSVDPGQGVGYTF	TGCAGCGTTGACCCGGGACAGGGCGTTGGCTACACCTTC
TRBV5-4	.	TRBJ2-4	CASSFSVAKNIQYF	TGTGCCAGCAGCTTTTCCGTAGCCAAAAACATTCAGTACTTC
TRBV6-1	TRBD1	TRBJ2-2	CASSGPGQGQTGELFF	TGTGCCAGCAGTGGACCGGGACAGGGGCAAACCGGGGAGCTGTTTTTT
TRBV5-1	TRBD1	TRBJ1-2	CASSADRGTGYTF	TGCGCCAGCAGCGCGGACAGGGGGACTGGCTACACCTTC
TRBV5-4	.	TRBJ1-1	CASSYSGEVDTEAFF	TGTGCCAGCAGCTACTCAGGGGAGGTGGACACTGAAGCTTTCTTT
TRBV7-6	.	TRBJ2-2	CASSLAGMAGELFF	TGTGCCAGCAGCTTAGCGGGGATGGCCGGGGAGCTGTTTTTT